The clone carrying this T cell receptor beta chain has a single count. Its antigen remains unknown. The sample is drawn from a study of T-cell memory formation after mild COVID-19. As for the study in general: TCR clusters showed largely donor specificity.

Constant-segment primers were used for 5'RACE, and the resulting TCR alpha and TCR beta cDNA libraries carried sample barcodes and UMIs. Each CDR3 protein gets one entry after TCRdb re-called the 5' RACE reads with MiXCR. This table has 350,000 or so distinct CDR3 sequences, 10% to 15% appearing once. The study's findings and limits: CM and EM subsets held most contracting CD4+ clones; EMRA held CD8+ ones. Prior to infection, memory already included some responding clones, suggesting cross-reactive memory joined.

Germline V lookup: CDR1 MGHRA, CDR2 YSYEKL. With 1 base removed from V and 2 bases from J, the gap between germline ends came to 14 bases. The CDR3 loop spans 16 amino acids. The chain uses TRBV4-1 and TRBJ2-5, with a possible D match to TRBD2 (5 bases). This TCR came from a young man who had mild COVID-19 (a few samples of this study predate the infection). Cell type and time point are not known. Input material: PBMCs or a T cell subset sorted from them (not recorded which). DNA of the CDR3: TGCGCCAGCAGCCAAGGGGTCAGGTCGGGACAAGAGACCCAGTACTTC. Protein sequence: CASSQGVRSGQETQYF.